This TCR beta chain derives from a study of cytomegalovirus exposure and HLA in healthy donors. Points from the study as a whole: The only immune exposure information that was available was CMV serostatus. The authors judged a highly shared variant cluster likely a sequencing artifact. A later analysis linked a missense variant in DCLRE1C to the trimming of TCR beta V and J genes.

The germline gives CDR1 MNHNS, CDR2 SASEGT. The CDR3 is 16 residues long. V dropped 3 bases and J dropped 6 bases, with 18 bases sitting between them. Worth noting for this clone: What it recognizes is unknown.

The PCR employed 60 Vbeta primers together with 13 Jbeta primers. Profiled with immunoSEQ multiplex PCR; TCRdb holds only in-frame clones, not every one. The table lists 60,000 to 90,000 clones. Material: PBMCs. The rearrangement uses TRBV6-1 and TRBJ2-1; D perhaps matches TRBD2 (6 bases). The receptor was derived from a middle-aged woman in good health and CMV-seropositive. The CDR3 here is CASSDGGLSPPNEQFF. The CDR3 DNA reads TGTGCCAGCAGTGATGGGGGACTCTCCCCCCCCAATGAGCAGTTCTTC.